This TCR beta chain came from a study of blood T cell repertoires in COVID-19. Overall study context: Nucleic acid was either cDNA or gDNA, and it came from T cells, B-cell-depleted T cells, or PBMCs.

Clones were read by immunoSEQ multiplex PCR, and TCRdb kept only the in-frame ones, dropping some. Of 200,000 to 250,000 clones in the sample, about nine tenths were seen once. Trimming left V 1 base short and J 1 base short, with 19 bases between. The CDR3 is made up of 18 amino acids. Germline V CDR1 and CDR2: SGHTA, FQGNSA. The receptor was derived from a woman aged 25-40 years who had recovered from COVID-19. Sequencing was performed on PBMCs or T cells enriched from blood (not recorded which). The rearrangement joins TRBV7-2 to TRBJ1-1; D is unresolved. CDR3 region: CASSLEAIGGLSNTEAFF. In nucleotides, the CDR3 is TGTGCCAGCAGCTTAGAGGCCATCGGCGGGCTCTCGAACACTGAAGCTTTCTTT.